This T cell receptor beta chain came from a study of T cells after yellow fever vaccination. This clonotype turned up a few times. From the 5' RACE reads, TCRdb called clonotypes with MiXCR, one entry per CDR3 protein. Seen here are about 300,000 distinct CDR3 sequences, about 10% observed once, and the top ten hold 3% to 4%. Between the trimmed V and J ends, which lost 6 bases and 3 bases, there was a span of 12 bases. This CDR3 is built from 13 residues. Germline V gene lookup returns CDR1 DFQATT and CDR2 SNEGSKA (reference sequence). The receptor's source is a man aged 18 to 30 who received the YFV17D yellow fever vaccine. This chain links TRBV20-1 with TRBJ2-1; no firm D call. The sample in question was CD4+ T cells sorted from PBMCs, obtained 5 days after the yellow fever booster vaccination. Here the CDR3 reads CSALGSIYNEQFF. CDR3 in DNA: TGCAGTGCACTCGGGTCGATCTACAATGAGCAGTTCTTC.